The rows below give T cell receptor beta chains drawn from one sample of a study of T cells in Graves' hyperthyroidism and ophthalmopathy. TCRdb analysed the multiplex PCR reads with MiXCR anew, one entry per CDR3 protein. In the table there are a few hundred thousand distinct CDR3 sequences, about a sixth of which are singletons. The sequencing input was blood. Receptor source: a woman between 18 and 29 years old with Graves' hyperthyroidism. The CDR3 runs from the conserved cysteine through the conserved F or W. D genes are given only for firm matches. The listing skips clone size in some rows; elsewhere it reads once, few, many or a size class.

d_gene | j_gene | abundance | v_gene | CDR3aa | CDR3nt
NA | TRBJ2-7 | NA | TRBV14 | CASSQAGQSYEQYF | TGTGCCAGCAGCCAAGCAGGACAGAGCTACGAGCAGTACTTC
NA | TRBJ2-1 | NA | TRBV3-1 | CASSSGAPSYNEQFF | TGTGCCAGCAGTTCAGGGGCGCCATCCTACAATGAGCAGTTCTTC
NA | TRBJ1-6 | many | TRBV6-5 | CASSYSWTPNSPLHF | TGTGCCAGCAGTTACTCCTGGACACCGAATTCACCCCTCCACTTT
TRBD1 | TRBJ2-7 | NA | TRBV6-1 | CASSEGQGAGEQYF | TGTGCCAGCAGTGAAGGACAGGGGGCAGGCGAGCAGTACTTC
NA | TRBJ1-6 | NA | TRBV2 | CASSGGGADSPLHF | TGTGCCAGCAGTGGTGGGGGCGCTGATTCACCCCTCCACTTT
NA | TRBJ2-1 | many | TRBV30 | CAWGPTINEQFF | TGTGCCTGGGGGCCGACCATCAATGAGCAGTTCTTC
TRBD2 | TRBJ2-3 | many | TRBV3-1 | CASSHFTGGPTDTQYF | TGTGCCAGCAGCCATTTTACGGGGGGGCCTACAGATACGCAGTATTTT
NA | TRBJ1-1 | many | TRBV27 | CASRTLQGWTTEAFF | TGTGCCAGCAGGACTCTTCAGGGTTGGACCACTGAAGCTTTCTTT
TRBD2 | TRBJ2-7 | many | TRBV18 | CASSPGLAAIRYEQYF | TGTGCCAGCTCACCCGGACTAGCGGCTATTAGATACGAGCAGTACTTC
NA | TRBJ2-2 | many | TRBV12-3/TRBV12-4 | CAISAGTVTGELFF | TGTGCCATCAGCGCCGGGACGGTCACCGGGGAGCTGTTTTTT
TRBD1 | TRBJ1-2 | NA | TRBV13 | CASSWRGQGAYGYTF | TGTGCCAGCAGCTGGCGGGGACAGGGGGCCTATGGCTACACCTTC
NA | TRBJ2-7 | NA | TRBV20-1 | CSALQHYEQYF | TGCAGTGCCCTACAGCACTACGAGCAGTACTTC
NA | TRBJ1-6 | many | TRBV11-3 | CASSLDQKSPLHF | TGTGCCAGCAGCTTAGACCAGAAATCACCCCTCCACTTT
TRBD2 | TRBJ2-2 | few | TRBV24-1 | CATSDLPLAGGGTGELFF | TGTGCCACCAGTGATCTCCCATTAGCGGGAGGGGGCACCGGGGAGCTGTTTTTT
TRBD1 | TRBJ2-3 | many | TRBV29-1 | CSVGGTGVLDTQYF | TGCAGCGTTGGAGGGACAGGAGTTTTGGATACGCAGTATTTT
NA | TRBJ2-2 | many | TRBV11-3 | CASRETGTGELFF | TGTGCCAGCAGAGAAACAGGAACCGGGGAGCTGTTTTTT
NA | TRBJ2-3 | many | TRBV2 | CASRGGGRSDTQYF | TGTGCCAGCAGGGGAGGGGGCCGGTCAGATACGCAGTATTTT
NA | TRBJ1-4 | many | TRBV2 | CASSDQGPEKLFF | TGTGCCAGCAGTGACCAGGGGCCTGAAAAACTGTTTTTT
NA | TRBJ1-2 | few | TRBV12-3/TRBV12-4 | CASSFPHRAAGHTF | TGTGCCAGCAGTTTCCCCCATAGGGCGGCTGGCCACACCTTC
NA | TRBJ1-5 | few | TRBV30 | CAWSVGGNSNQPQHF | TGTGCCTGGAGTGTAGGCGGGAATAGCAATCAGCCCCAGCATTTT
TRBD1 | TRBJ1-3 | NA | TRBV13 | CASSPGTGSHGNTIYF | TGTGCCAGCAGCCCGGGGACAGGCAGCCATGGAAACACCATATATTTT
NA | TRBJ1-1 | NA | TRBV7-6 | CASSLGSEGLAFF | TGTGCCAGCAGCTTAGGATCCGAAGGGCTGGCTTTCTTT
NA | TRBJ2-5 | many | TRBV5-1 | CASSLGQSEETQYF | TGCGCCAGCAGCTTGGGGCAGTCTGAAGAGACCCAGTACTTC
NA | TRBJ2-7 | many | TRBV7-6 | CASPSLDESYEQYF | TGTGCCAGTCCCAGCTTGGACGAATCCTACGAGCAGTACTTC
NA | TRBJ2-3 | few | TRBV12-5 | CASGKYTDTQYF | TGTGCTAGTGGGAAGTACACAGATACGCAGTATTTT
TRBD1 | TRBJ1-6 | many | TRBV7-3 | CASSLVGGQSYSPLHF | TGTGCCAGCAGCCTAGTAGGGGGACAGTCCTATTCACCCCTCCACTTT
TRBD2 | TRBJ2-1 | NA | TRBV30 | CAWSVHFKREGRGIRDNEQFF | TGTGCCTGGAGTGTACATTTTAAGCGGGAGGGCCGGGGGATAAGAGACAATGAGCAGTTCTTC
NA | TRBJ2-3 | NA | TRBV13 | CASSLGARAYPDTQYF | TGTGCCAGCAGCTTAGGGGCCAGGGCTTACCCAGATACGCAGTATTTT
TRBD1 | TRBJ1-5 | NA | TRBV12-3/TRBV12-4 | CASGPTGGAGNQPQHF | TGTGCCAGCGGGCCGACAGGGGGCGCGGGCAATCAGCCCCAGCATTTT
NA | TRBJ2-7 | many | TRBV18 | CASSRDFSYEQYF | TGTGCCAGCTCACGGGACTTCTCCTACGAGCAGTACTTC
NA | TRBJ2-5 | many | TRBV3-1 | CASSLRGPNQETQYF | TGTGCCAGCAGCCTTCGAGGCCCTAACCAAGAGACCCAGTACTTC
TRBD2 | TRBJ2-1 | NA | TRBV7-9 | CASSPTEGTSGSLSASYNEQFF | TGTGCCAGCAGCCCGACCGAAGGGACTAGCGGGAGTCTATCGGCCTCCTACAATGAGCAGTTCTTC
NA | TRBJ1-4 | few | TRBV6-1 | CASRPKGSAPNEKLFF | TGTGCCAGCAGGCCCAAGGGGTCGGCCCCGAATGAAAAACTGTTTTTT
NA | TRBJ1-1 | many | TRBV11-2 | CASSLVAGTNTEAFF | TGTGCCAGCAGCTTAGTGGCGGGGACGAACACTGAAGCTTTCTTT
TRBD2 | TRBJ2-2 | few | TRBV13 | CASSSTSGLNTGELFF | TGTGCCAGCAGCTCAACTAGCGGGTTGAACACCGGGGAGCTGTTTTTT
NA | TRBJ2-5 | few | TRBV20-1 | CSARIVPLGETQYF | TGCAGTGCTAGAATAGTGCCCCTTGGGGAGACCCAGTACTTC
TRBD1 | TRBJ2-7 | many | TRBV5-1 | CASSVDRAYEQYF | TGCGCCAGCAGCGTTGACAGGGCCTACGAGCAGTACTTC
NA | TRBJ1-4 | few | TRBV6-1 | CASMETGPEKLFF | TGTGCCAGCATGGAGACAGGCCCTGAAAAACTGTTTTTT
NA | TRBJ2-2 | NA | TRBV5-8 | CASSLGTRELFF | TGTGCCAGCAGCTTAGGTACCAGGGAGCTGTTTTTT
NA | TRBJ2-5 | NA | TRBV4-1 | CASSQDPWTPSGDQYF | TGCGCCAGCAGCCAAGATCCATGGACCCCCTCAGGTGACCAGTACTTC
NA | TRBJ2-7 | few | TRBV3-1 | CASNTGPEQYF | TGTGCCAGCAATACAGGGCCCGAGCAGTACTTC
NA | TRBJ2-1 | many | TRBV20-1 | CSARESGLRSNEQFF | TGCAGTGCTAGAGAATCCGGGTTACGGAGCAATGAGCAGTTCTTC
NA | TRBJ1-1 | many | TRBV6-1 | CASKARNTEAFF | TGTGCCAGCAAGGCCAGAAATACCGAAGCTTTCTTT
TRBD1 | TRBJ1-2 | many | TRBV6-1 | CASSGTGAGGYTF | TGTGCCAGCAGTGGAACAGGGGCGGGCGGCTACACCTTC
TRBD2 | TRBJ2-3 | few | TRBV7-9 | CASSFGTSGIRGATDTQYF | TGTGCCAGCAGCTTCGGGACTAGCGGGATTAGGGGGGCCACAGATACGCAGTATTTT
NA | TRBJ2-6 | many | TRBV30 | CAWDRNSGANVLTF | TGTGCCTGGGACAGAAACTCTGGGGCCAACGTCCTGACTTTC
NA | TRBJ2-5 | few | TRBV30 | CAWSPGPRRQETQYF | TGTGCCTGGAGTCCAGGACCCCGGCGGCAAGAGACCCAGTACTTC
TRBD1 | TRBJ1-6 | many | TRBV14 | CASSQDTGEYNSPLHF | TGTGCCAGCAGCCAAGATACAGGGGAATATAATTCACCCCTCCACTTT